Here is one T cell receptor (beta chain) with its context. As yet, its antigen is unknown. CDR1 is SGHVS and CDR2 is FNYEAQ in the germline V gene. The CDR3 contains 15 residues. The data were obtained in a study of CXCR3-negative and CXCR3-positive naive CD8 T cells. Study observations and caveats: Compared with CXCR3-negative naive cells, CXCR3-positive naive cells showed more hydrophobic TRB CDR3s.

Naive CD8+ T cells carried a CD45RO-CCR7+CD27+CD95- phenotype. UMI-labeled TRB cDNA libraries were prepared by 5' RACE. TCRdb reanalyzed the 5' RACE reads and collapses them to one entry per CDR3 protein, without DNA. This table holds roughly 65,000 distinct CDR3 sequences. The material sequenced was naive CXCR3+ CD8+ T cells from blood. Subset specified: CD45RO-CCR7+CD27+CD95- naive CD8+ T cells expressing CXCR3 (TNR3+). The sequence derives from a human donor in good health. Some clones in this sample may be carry-over from other donors' samples. The chain couples TRBV7-6 to TRBJ1-2; there is no DNA to check the TCRdb D call of TRBD1. The chain's CDR3 is CASSSAGTGNYGYTF.